This T cell receptor (beta chain) was sequenced during a study of shared clonotypes between healthy human individuals. Study findings and constraints: An effect of sequencing depth on clonotype sharing among donors was expected. The four-donor shared clonotypes exceeded non-shared clonotypes in generation probability, with non-shared ones scoring lower. The sampled material consisted only of blood, and tissue repertoires are likely to differ.

Trimming removed 4 bases at V and 5 bases at J, with 18 bases between. The CDR3 totals 16 residues. The germline V gene encodes CDR1 MDHEN and CDR2 SYDVKM. In the CD4+ fraction, cells were divided into CD45RA+ naive and CD45RA-negative memory subsets. Data came from immunoSEQ multiplex PCR; TCRdb stores just in-frame clones and leaves some out. The repertoire holds a few hundred thousand clones, with over 60% as singletons. This clone was detected only a few times. Its antigen remains unidentified. Input material: memory CD4+ T cells sorted from blood. The subset: CD45RA-negative fraction. This TCR was recovered from a man aged 25 to 45 in good health. This sequence joins TRBV28 and TRBJ2-1; D remains ambiguous. Here the CDR3 DNA reads TGTGCCAGCAGTTCCATATCCCCCGGATCGAACAATGAGCAGTTCTTC. Translating it yields CASSSISPGSNNEQFF.